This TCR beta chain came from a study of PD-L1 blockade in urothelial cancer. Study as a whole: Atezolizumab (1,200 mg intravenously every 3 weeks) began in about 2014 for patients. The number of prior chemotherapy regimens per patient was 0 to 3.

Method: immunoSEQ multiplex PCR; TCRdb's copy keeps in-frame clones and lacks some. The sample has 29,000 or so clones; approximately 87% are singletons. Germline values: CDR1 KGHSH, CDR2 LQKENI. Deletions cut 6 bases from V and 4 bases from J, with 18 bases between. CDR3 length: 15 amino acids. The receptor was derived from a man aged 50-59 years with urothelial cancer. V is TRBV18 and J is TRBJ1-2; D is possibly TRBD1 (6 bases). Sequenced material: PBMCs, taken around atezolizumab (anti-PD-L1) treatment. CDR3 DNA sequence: TGTGCCAGCTCCACGAGCGGGGGCGCAGGCTATGGCTACACCTTC. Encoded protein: CASSTSGGAGYGYTF. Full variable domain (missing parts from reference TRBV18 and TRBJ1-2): NAGVMQNPRHLVRRRGQEARLRCSPMKGHSHVYWYRQLPEEGLKFMVYLQKENIIDESGMPKERFSAEFPKEGPSILRIQQVVRGDSAAYFCASSTSGGAGYGYTFGSGTRLTVV.